This TCR beta chain was observed in a study of T cell changes during pregnancy in multiple sclerosis. The data were produced by immunoSEQ multiplex PCR, yet TCRdb's version contains in-frame clones alone and is incomplete. The sample consists of about 38,000 clones, about 90% of them appearing once. From germline, CDR1 is MGHRA and CDR2 YSYEKL. CDR3 length: 16 amino acids. V was pared by 7 bases and J by 0 bases, with 8 bases of the junction left unmatched. The origin of this receptor is a female donor with multiple sclerosis, enrolled in a pregnancy study. The chain combines TRBV4-1 with TRBJ2-2, with 7 bases matching TRBD1. The specimen was CD4+ T cells from peripheral blood mononuclear cells, collected before pregnancy. Written as DNA, the CDR3 is TGCGCCAGCAACAGGGGCACCCTGGCGAACACCGGGGAGCTGTTTTTT. It encodes CASNRGTLANTGELFF.